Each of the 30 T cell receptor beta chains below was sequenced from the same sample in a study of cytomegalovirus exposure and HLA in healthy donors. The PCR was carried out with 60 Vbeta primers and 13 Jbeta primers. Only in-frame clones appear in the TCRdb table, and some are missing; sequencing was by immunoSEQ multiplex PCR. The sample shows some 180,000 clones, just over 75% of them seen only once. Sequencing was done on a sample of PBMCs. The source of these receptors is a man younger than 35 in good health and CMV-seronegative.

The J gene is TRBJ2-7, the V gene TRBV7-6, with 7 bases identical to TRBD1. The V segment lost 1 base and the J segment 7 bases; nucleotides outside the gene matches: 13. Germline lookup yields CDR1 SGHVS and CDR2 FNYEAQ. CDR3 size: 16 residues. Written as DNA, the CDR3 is TGTGCCAGCAGCTTAGGCCCGGGACAGACACTTTTGGAGCAGTACTTC. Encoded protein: CASSLGPGQTLLEQYF.

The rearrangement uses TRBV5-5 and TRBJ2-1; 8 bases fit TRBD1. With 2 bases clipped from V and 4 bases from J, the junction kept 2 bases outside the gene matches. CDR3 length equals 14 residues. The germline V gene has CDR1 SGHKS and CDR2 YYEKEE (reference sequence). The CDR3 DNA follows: TGTGCCAGCAGCTTCCGGGACAGGTACAATGAGCAGTTCTTC. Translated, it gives CASSFRDRYNEQFF.

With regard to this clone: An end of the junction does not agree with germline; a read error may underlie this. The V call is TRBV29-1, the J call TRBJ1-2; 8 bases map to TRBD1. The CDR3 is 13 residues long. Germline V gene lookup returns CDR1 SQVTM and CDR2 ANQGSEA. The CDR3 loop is CSVLPDRENGYPF. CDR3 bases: TGCAGCGTACTCCCGGACAGGGAGAATGGCTACCCCTTC.

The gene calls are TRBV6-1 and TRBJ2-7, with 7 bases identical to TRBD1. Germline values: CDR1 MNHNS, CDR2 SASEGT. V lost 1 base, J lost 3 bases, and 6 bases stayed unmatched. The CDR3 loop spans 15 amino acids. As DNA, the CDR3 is TGTGCCAGCAGTGAAGAAGGGTCAGGGGGCTACGAGCAGTACTTC. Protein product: CASSEEGSGGYEQYF.

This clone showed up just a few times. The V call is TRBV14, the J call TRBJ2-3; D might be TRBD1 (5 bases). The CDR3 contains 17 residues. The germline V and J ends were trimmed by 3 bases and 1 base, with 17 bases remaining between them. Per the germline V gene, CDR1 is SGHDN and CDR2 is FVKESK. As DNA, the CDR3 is TGTGCCAGCAGCCAGGGGCTCGGACGCCGACGCACAGATACGCAGTATTTT. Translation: CASSQGLGRRRTDTQYF.

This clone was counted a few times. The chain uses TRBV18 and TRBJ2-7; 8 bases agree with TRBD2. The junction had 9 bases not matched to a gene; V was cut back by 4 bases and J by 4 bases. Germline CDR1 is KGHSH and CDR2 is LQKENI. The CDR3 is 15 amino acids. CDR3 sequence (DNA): TGTGCCAGCTCACTCTCGGGACTAGAATTTTACGAGCAGTACTTC. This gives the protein CASSLSGLEFYEQYF.

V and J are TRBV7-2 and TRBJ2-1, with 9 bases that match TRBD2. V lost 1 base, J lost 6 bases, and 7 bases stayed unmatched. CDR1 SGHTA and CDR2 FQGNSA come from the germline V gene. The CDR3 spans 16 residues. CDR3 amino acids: CASSLDLAGWANEQFF. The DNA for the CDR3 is TGTGCCAGCAGCTTAGACCTAGCGGGGTGGGCCAATGAGCAGTTCTTC.

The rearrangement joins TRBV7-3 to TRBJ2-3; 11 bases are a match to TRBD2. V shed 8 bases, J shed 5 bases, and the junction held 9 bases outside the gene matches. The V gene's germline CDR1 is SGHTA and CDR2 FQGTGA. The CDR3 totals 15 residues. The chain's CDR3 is CASAPTSGGEDTQYF. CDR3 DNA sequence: TGTGCCAGCGCGCCAACTAGCGGGGGCGAAGATACGCAGTATTTT.

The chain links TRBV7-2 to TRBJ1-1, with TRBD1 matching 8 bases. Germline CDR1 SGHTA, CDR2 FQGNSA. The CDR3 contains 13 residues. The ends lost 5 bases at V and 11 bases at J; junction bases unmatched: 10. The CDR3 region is CASSPGQGRSAFF. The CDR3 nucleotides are TGTGCCAGCAGCCCAGGACAGGGACGGAGCGCTTTCTTT.

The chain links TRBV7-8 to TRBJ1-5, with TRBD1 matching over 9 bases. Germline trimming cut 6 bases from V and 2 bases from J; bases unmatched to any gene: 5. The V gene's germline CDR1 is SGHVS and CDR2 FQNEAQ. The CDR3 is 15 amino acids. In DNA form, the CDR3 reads TGTGCCAGCAGACCGACAGGGGGTGGCAATCAGCCCCAGCATTTT. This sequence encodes CASRPTGGGNQPQHF.

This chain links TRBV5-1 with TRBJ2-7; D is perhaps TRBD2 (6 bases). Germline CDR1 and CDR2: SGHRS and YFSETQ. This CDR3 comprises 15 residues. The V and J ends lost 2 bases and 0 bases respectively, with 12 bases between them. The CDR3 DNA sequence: TGCGCCAGCAGCTTCGTAGCGGCCAGCTCCTACGAGCAGTACTTC. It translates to CASSFVAASSYEQYF.

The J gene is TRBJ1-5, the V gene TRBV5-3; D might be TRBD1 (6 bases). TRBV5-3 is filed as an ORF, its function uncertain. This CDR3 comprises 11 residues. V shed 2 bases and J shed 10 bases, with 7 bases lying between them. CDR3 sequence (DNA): TGTGCCAGAAGCTTACAGGGACCCCAGCATTTT. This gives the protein CARSLQGPQHF.

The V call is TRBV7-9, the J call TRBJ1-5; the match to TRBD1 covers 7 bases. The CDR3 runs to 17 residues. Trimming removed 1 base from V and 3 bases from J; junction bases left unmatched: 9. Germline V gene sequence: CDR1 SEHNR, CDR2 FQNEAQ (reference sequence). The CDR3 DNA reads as TGTGCCAGCAGCTTAGGGATCGGGGACAGCCACAATCAGCCCCAGCATTTT. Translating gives CASSLGIGDSHNQPQHF. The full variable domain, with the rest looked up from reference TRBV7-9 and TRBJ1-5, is DTGVSQNPRHKITKRGQNVTFRCDPISEHNRLYWYRQTLGQGPEFLTYFQNEAQLEKSRLLSDRFSAERPKGSFSTLEIQRTEQGDSAMYLCASSLGIGDSHNQPQHFGDGTRLSIL.

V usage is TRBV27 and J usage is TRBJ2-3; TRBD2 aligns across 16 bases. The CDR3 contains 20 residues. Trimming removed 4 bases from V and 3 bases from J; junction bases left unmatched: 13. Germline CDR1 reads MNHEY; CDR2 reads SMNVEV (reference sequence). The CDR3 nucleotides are TGTGCCAGCAGTTCTGCCGACCCGGGACTAGCGGGAGGGAGGACAGATACGCAGTATTTT. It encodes CASSSADPGLAGGRTDTQYF.

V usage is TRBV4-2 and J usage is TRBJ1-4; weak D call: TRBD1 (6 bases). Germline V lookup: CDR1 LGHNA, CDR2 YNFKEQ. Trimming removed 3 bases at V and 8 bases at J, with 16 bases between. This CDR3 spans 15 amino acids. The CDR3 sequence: CASSQDGTQGEKLFF. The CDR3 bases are TGTGCCAGCAGCCAGGACGGGACACAAGGAGAAAAACTGTTTTTT.

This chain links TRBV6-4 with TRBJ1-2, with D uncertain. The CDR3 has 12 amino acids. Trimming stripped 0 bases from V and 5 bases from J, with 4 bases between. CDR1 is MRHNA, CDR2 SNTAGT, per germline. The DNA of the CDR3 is TGTGCCAGCAGTGACTCTTATTATGGCTACACCTTC. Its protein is CASSDSYYGYTF.

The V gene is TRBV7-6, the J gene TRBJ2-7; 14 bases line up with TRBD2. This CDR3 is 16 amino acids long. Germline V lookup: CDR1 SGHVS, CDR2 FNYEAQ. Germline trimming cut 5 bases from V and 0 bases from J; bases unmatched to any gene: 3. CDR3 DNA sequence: TGTGCCAGCAGCGAGGGACTAGCGGGGGACTCCTACGAGCAGTACTTC. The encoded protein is CASSEGLAGDSYEQYF.

The CDR3 protein is CASSFTRAGELFF. Here the CDR3 DNA reads TGTGCCAGCAGTTTCACCCGGGCCGGGGAGCTGTTTTTT. The chain joins TRBV28 to TRBJ2-2; D unresolved. V was shortened by 3 bases and J by 6 bases, with 8 bases between the two germline ends. This CDR3 has 13 amino acids. Looked up from germline, CDR1 is MDHEN and CDR2 is SYDVKM.

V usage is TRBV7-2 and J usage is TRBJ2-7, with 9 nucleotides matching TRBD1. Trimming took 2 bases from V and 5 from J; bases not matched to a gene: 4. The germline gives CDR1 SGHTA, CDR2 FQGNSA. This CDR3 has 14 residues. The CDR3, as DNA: TGTGCCAGCAGCTTACGGGGACAGGGAAACGAGCAGTACTTC. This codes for CASSLRGQGNEQYF.

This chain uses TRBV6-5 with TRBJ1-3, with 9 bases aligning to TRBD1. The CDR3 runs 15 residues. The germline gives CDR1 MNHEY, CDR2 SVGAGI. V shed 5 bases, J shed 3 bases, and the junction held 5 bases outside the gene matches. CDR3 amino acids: CASSAYRGLGNTIYF. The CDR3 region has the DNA TGTGCCAGCAGTGCATACAGGGGGCTTGGAAACACCATATATTTT.

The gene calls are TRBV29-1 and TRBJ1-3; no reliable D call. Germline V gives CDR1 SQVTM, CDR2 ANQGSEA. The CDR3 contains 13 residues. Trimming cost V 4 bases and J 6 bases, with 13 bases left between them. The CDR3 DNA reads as TGCAGCGTTGCACTAGGGCTAGAAAACACCATATATTTT. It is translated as CSVALGLENTIYF.

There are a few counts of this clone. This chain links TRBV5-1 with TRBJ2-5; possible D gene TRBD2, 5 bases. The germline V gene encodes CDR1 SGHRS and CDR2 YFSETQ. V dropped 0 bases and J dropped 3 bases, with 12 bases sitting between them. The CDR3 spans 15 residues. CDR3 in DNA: TGCGCCAGCAGCTTGGTGGCGGGCGCGGAAGAGACCCAGTACTTC. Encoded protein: CASSLVAGAEETQYF.

CDR3 DNA sequence: TGTGCCAGCAGCTTGCCAGGGGTGAACTATGGCTACACCTTC. Its translation: CASSLPGVNYGYTF. V usage is TRBV5-8 and J usage is TRBJ1-2; D is perhaps TRBD1 (6 bases). CDR1 SGHTS and CDR2 YDEGEE come from the germline V gene. Trimming removed 1 base from V and 2 bases from J, with 9 bases in between. CDR3 size: 14 residues.

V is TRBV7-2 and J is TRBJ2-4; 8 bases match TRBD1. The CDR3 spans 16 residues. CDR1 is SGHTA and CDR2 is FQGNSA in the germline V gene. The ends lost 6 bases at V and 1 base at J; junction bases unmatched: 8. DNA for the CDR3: TGTGCCAGCAGGATTTCAGGGGGCAAGGCCAAAAACATTCAGTACTTC. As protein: CASRISGGKAKNIQYF.

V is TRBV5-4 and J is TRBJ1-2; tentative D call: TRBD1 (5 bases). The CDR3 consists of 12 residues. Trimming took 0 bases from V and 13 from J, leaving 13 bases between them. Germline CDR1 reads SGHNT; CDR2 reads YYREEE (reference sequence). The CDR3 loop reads CASSLGHRRGTF. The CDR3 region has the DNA TGTGCCAGCAGCTTGGGACATCGGAGGGGCACCTTC.

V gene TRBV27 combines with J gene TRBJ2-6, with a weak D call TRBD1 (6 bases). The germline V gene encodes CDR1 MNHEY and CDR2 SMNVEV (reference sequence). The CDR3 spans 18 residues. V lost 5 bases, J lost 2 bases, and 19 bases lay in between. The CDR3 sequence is CASSRLGPGDPGANVLTF. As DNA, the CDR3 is TGTGCCAGCAGTCGTTTGGGACCAGGGGATCCTGGGGCCAACGTCCTGACTTTC.

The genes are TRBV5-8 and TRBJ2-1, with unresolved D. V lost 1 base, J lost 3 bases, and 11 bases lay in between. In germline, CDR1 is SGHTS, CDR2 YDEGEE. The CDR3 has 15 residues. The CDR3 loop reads CASSLPGSYYNEQFF. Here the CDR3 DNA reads TGTGCCAGCAGCTTGCCCGGGTCTTACTACAATGAGCAGTTCTTC.

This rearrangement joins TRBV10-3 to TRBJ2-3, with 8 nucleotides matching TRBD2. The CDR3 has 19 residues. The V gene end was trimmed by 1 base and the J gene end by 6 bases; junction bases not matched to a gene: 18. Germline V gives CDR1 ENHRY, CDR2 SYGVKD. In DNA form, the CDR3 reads TGTGCCATCAGTGAGTATTTCCCCATCGGTAGCGGGGTGACGGATACGCAGTATTTT. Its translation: CAISEYFPIGSGVTDTQYF.

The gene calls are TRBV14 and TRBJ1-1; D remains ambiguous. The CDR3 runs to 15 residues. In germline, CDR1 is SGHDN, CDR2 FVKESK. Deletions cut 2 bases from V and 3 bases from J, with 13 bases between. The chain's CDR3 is CASSQSNTAHTEAFF. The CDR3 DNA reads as TGTGCCAGCAGCCAATCAAACACCGCTCACACTGAAGCTTTCTTT.

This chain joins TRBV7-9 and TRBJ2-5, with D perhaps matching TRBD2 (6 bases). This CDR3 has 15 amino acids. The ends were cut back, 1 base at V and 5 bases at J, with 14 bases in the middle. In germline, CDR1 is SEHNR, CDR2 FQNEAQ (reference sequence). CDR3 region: CASSLVRPSAETQYF. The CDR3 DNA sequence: TGTGCCAGCAGCTTAGTTCGCCCTAGCGCGGAGACCCAGTACTTC. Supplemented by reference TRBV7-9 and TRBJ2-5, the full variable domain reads DTGVSQNPRHKITKRGQNVTFRCDPISEHNRLYWYRQTLGQGPEFLTYFQNEAQLEKSRLLSDRFSAERPKGSFSTLEIQRTEQGDSAMYLCASSLVRPSAETQYFGPGTRLLVL.